These 27 T cell receptor beta chains were all obtained from the same sample, sequenced in a study of CXCR3-negative and CXCR3-positive naive CD8 T cells. Through 5' RACE with UMI labels, the TRB cDNA libraries were prepared. TCRdb derives one entry per CDR3 protein from the 5' RACE reads, leaving out DNA. The ten most abundant clones cover 15% of a sample with over 45,000 distinct CDR3 sequences. Sequencing was done on a sample of memory CD8+ T cells from blood. These receptors originate from a human donor in good health. Some clones in this sample may be carry-over from other donors' samples.

The chain has TRBV14 and TRBJ2-5; the TCRdb call, TRBD1, lacks DNA for checking. CDR3 length equals 12 residues. Germline loops: CDR1 SGHDN, CDR2 FVKESK. Here the CDR3 reads CASSLPGTAQYF.

The V call is TRBV6-2 or TRBV6-3, the J call TRBJ2-7. CDR3 length equals 15 residues. The germline gives CDR1 MNHEY, CDR2 SVGEGT. The CDR3 is CASSYSRGSSYEQYF.

The rearrangement links TRBV28 to TRBJ2-1. CDR1 and CDR2 from the germline V gene are MDHEN and SYDVKM. The CDR3 has 15 amino acids. The chain's CDR3 is CASSLSQVRMEEQFF.

The chain has TRBV6-6 and TRBJ2-1; TCRdb's D gene call, TRBD2, goes unchecked for lack of DNA. CDR3 length: 19 amino acids. Per germline, CDR1 MNHNY and CDR2 SVGAGI (reference sequence). CDR3 residues: CASSLALAGGKSSYNEQFF.

The V gene is TRBV5-1, the J gene TRBJ1-2; TCRdb lists TRBD1, though no DNA is available to test this call. The CDR3 is 13 amino acids. The germline V gene has CDR1 SGHRS and CDR2 YFSETQ. The CDR3 protein is CASSLVSGEGYTF.

V gene TRBV6-4 combines with J gene TRBJ2-5; TCRdb lists TRBD2, though no DNA is available to test this call. The CDR3 contains 14 residues. Germline values: CDR1 MRHNA, CDR2 SNTAGT. CDR3 in amino acids: CASARRLARETQYF.

This chain links TRBV20-1 with TRBJ2-5; the TCRdb call, TRBD1, lacks DNA for checking. The CDR3 length is 17 residues. Germline lookup yields CDR1 DFQATT and CDR2 SNEGSKA (reference sequence). The CDR3 protein is CSASNLLVGLFKETQYF.

The V and J genes are TRBV7-9 and TRBJ1-1; TCRdb picks TRBD1, but there is no DNA to check that call. Germline CDR1 is SEHNR and CDR2 is FQNEAQ (reference sequence). The CDR3 length is 14 residues. CDR3 amino acids: CASSPPGSNTEAFF.

This clonotype shows up as medium-sized by frequency. CDR3: CASSFPTTAGELFF. The chain employs TRBV7-6 and TRBJ2-2. Germline assignment: CDR1 SGHVS and CDR2 FNYEAQ. The CDR3 totals 14 residues.

The chain is built from TRBV6-6 and TRBJ2-7; lacking DNA, the TRBD2 call made by TCRdb goes unchecked. Germline values: CDR1 MNHNY, CDR2 SVGAGI (reference sequence). This CDR3 comprises 15 residues. The CDR3 here is CASSNQREMFHEQYF.

The rearrangement joins TRBV20-1 to TRBJ2-1; the D call of TRBD2 rests on TCRdb alone, since no DNA is present to check it. Germline assignment: CDR1 DFQATT and CDR2 SNEGSKA (reference sequence). This CDR3 contains 16 residues. The CDR3 loop reads CSARDREREPTNEQFF.

V is TRBV20-1 and J is TRBJ2-7; checking the TCRdb D call of TRBD2 is not possible without DNA. The CDR3 contains 14 residues. In germline, CDR1 is DFQATT, CDR2 SNEGSKA (reference sequence). The CDR3 loop reads CSARDREGSYEQYF.

The rearrangement joins TRBV29-1 to TRBJ1-1. This CDR3 spans 14 amino acids. CDR1 and CDR2 (germline): SQVTM, ANQGSEA. CDR3 loop: CSVEGGTAGTEAFF.

The gene calls are TRBV6-5 and TRBJ2-7; the TRBD1 assignment by TCRdb is unverifiable without DNA. Germline V CDR1 and CDR2: MNHEY, SVGAGI. The CDR3 is made up of 13 amino acids. CDR3 residues: CASSETGHYEQYF.

The chain joins TRBV29-1 to TRBJ2-7; there is no DNA to check the TCRdb D call of TRBD1. CDR1 and CDR2 (germline): SQVTM, ANQGSEA. This CDR3 has 12 residues. CDR3 region: CSVMTGAYEQYF.

The chain has TRBV6-5 and TRBJ2-1; the D gene TCRdb calls, TRBD2, cannot be checked with no DNA. Germline CDR1 and CDR2: MNHEY and SVGAGI. This CDR3 is built from 17 residues. CDR3 amino acids: CASSYLTGGRHYNEQFF.

The V gene is TRBV29-1, the J gene TRBJ2-1; checking the TCRdb D call of TRBD1 is not possible without DNA. Per germline, CDR1 SQVTM and CDR2 ANQGSEA. This CDR3 spans 12 amino acids. The CDR3 loop reads CSVGGTSIEQFF.

This chain's CDR3 is CASSLRDRIEYNYGYTF. J is TRBJ1-2 and V is TRBV7-9; lacking DNA, the TRBD1 call made by TCRdb goes unchecked. This CDR3 contains 17 residues. The germline gives CDR1 SEHNR, CDR2 FQNEAQ (reference sequence).

The chain carries TRBV12-3 or TRBV12-4 and TRBJ2-5; there is no DNA to check the TCRdb D call of TRBD2. The CDR3 spans 14 residues. The chain's CDR3 is CASSPGTSRETQYF.

The chain couples TRBV9 to TRBJ2-1; no DNA is available, so the TRBD2 call from TCRdb remains unchecked. The CDR3 runs 14 residues. Germline CDR1 and CDR2: SGDLS and YYNGEE. The CDR3 reads CASSVGGSGSIKFF.

The chain carries TRBV4-2 and TRBJ1-1; TCRdb lists TRBD1, though no DNA is available to test this call. CDR3 length: 12 residues. The V gene's germline CDR1 is LGHNA and CDR2 YNFKEQ. This CDR3 reads CASSQEQDEAFF.

The chain joins TRBV4-1 to TRBJ2-7; TCRdb lists TRBD1, though no DNA is available to test this call. The V gene's germline CDR1 is MGHRA and CDR2 YSYEKL. The CDR3 has 15 amino acids. CDR3 sequence reads: CASSQEDREGYEQYF.

V and J are TRBV5-1 and TRBJ2-7. The CDR3 is 16 amino acids. CDR1 and CDR2 from the germline V gene are SGHRS and YFSETQ. CDR3: CASSWGLGSGQYEQYF.

V is TRBV2 and J is TRBJ2-7; as DNA is missing, the TRBD1 call by TCRdb cannot be tested. The V gene's germline CDR1 is SNHLY and CDR2 FYNNEI. The CDR3 contains 14 residues. CDR3 in amino acids: CASSPGQYSYEQYF.

This rearrangement joins TRBV6-2 or TRBV6-3 to TRBJ2-1; TCRdb picks TRBD1, but there is no DNA to check that call. Germline lookup yields CDR1 MNHEY and CDR2 SVGEGT. CDR3 size: 14 residues. The CDR3 protein is CASSTGQLYNEQFF.

This rearrangement joins TRBV20-1 to TRBJ1-5; there is no DNA to check the TCRdb D call of TRBD1. Per germline, CDR1 DFQATT and CDR2 SNEGSKA (reference sequence). The CDR3 loop spans 16 amino acids. The CDR3 sequence: CSARDISGGANQPQHF.

The rearrangement links TRBV7-3 to TRBJ2-5; TCRdb reports TRBD1, a call that lacks DNA to check it against. Germline V lookup: CDR1 SGHTA, CDR2 FQGTGA. The CDR3 covers 13 residues. CDR3 sequence: CASSSQGPATQYF.